This T cell receptor (beta chain) was obtained from a study of identifying expanded T cells in peripheral blood. The study, taken as a whole, reports: About 1.2 clones differed between technical replicates, versus around 15 and 19 over time. Across healthy donors, higher total template counts meant significantly greater approximately two-week count variance.

Produced via immunoSEQ multiplex PCR; TCRdb's table is partial and in-frame only. The table lists about 90,000 clones, about 88% of them singletons, with around 4.5% in the top ten. Worth noting for this clone: Its specificity is not known.

Input material: blood. The TCR sequence derives from a person aged 18 to 75 in good health.

The CDR3: CASSLGLSVNEQFF. CDR3 nucleotide sequence: TGTGCCAGCAGCTTAGGACTTTCGGTGAATGAGCAGTTCTTC. This chain connects TRBV7-3 to TRBJ2-1; a possible D gene is TRBD2 (5 bases). The CDR3 length is 14 residues. Germline V lookup: CDR1 SGHTA, CDR2 FQGTGA. Trimming took off 2 bases at V and 7 bases at J, with 12 bases between the two ends.